This T cell receptor (beta chain) came from a study of Ad26.COV2.S vaccination and SARS-CoV-2 variants. Stated treatment: roughly 18 received Ad26.COV2.S at low or high dose, single or two shots; 5 received placebo; per-sample allocation not given. The study sampled participants on day 63 after the first vaccine or placebo injection. TCRdb's copy holds only in-frame clones and misses some; the assay was immunoSEQ multiplex PCR. This table has about 390,000 clones, 92% appearing once. J was trimmed by 8 bases and V by 4 bases; bases with no gene match: 8. CDR3 length equals 14 residues. The germline V gene has CDR1 SGHDN and CDR2 FVKESK.

Sequenced material: peripheral blood, taken in a trial of Ad26.COV2.S vaccine versus placebo. This TCR came from a person aged 18-60 years who received the Ad26.COV2.S COVID-19 vaccine or a placebo. The V and J genes are TRBV14 and TRBJ1-2, with 9 bases that match TRBD1. The CDR3 loop is CASSRSGTGPGYTF. CDR3 coding DNA: TGTGCCAGCAGCCGATCCGGGACAGGGCCGGGCTACACCTTC.